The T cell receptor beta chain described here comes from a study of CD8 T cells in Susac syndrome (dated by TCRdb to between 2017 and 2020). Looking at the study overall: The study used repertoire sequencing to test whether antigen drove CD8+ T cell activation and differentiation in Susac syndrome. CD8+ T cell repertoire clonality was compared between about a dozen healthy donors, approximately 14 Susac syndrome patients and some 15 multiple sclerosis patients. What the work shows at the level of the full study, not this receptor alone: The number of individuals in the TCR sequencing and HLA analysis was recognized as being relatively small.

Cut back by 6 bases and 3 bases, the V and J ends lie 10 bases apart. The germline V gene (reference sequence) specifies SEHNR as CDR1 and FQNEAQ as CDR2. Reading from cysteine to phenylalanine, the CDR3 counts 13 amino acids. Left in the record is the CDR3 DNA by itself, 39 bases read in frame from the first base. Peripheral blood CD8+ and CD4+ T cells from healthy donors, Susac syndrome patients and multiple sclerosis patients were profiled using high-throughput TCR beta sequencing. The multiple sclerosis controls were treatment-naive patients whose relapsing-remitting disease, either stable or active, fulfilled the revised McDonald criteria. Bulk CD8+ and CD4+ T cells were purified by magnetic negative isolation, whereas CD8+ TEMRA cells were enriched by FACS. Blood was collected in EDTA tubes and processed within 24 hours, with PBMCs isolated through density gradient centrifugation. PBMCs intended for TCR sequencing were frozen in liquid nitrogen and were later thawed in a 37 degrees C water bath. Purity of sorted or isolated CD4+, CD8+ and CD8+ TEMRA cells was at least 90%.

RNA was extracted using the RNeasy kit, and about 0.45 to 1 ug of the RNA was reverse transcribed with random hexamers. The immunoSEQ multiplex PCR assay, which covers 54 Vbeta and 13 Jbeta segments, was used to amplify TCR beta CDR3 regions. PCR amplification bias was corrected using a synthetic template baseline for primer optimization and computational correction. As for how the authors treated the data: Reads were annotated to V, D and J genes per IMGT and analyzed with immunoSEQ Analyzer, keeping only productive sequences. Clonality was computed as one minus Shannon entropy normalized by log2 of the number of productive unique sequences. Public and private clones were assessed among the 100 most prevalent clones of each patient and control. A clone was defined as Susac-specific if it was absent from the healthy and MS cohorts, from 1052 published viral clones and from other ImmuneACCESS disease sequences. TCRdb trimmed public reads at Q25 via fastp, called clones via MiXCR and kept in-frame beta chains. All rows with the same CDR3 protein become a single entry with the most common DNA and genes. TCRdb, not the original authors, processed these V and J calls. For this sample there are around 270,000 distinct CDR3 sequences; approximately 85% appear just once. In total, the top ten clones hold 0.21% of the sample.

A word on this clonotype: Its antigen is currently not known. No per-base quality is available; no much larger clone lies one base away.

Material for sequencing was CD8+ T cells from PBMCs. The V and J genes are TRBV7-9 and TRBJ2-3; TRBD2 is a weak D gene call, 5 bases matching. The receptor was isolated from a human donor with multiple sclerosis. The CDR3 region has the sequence CASSTGMTDTQYF. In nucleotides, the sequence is TGTGCCAGCAGTACCGGGATGACAGATACGCAGTATTTT.